The rows below give T cell receptor beta chains drawn from one sample of a study of blood T cell repertoires in COVID-19. Assay: immunoSEQ multiplex PCR; the TCRdb copy retains only in-frame clones and omits some. The sample shows 150,000 to 170,000 clones, 80% to 90% of them seen only once. Sequenced input: PBMCs or T cells enriched from blood (not recorded which). Receptors originate from a man in his fifties who had recovered from COVID-19. CDR3s leave out the opening cysteine and the closing phenylalanine or tryptophan. A D gene is named only where the DNA matches it firmly.

CDR3 protein	D gene	J gene	V gene
ATSRDRVHEQY	-	TRBJ2-7	TRBV15
ASSWDRLTGELF	TRBD1	TRBJ2-2	TRBV6-5
AWIGTGVPYEQY	TRBD1	TRBJ2-7	TRBV30
ATRGQAHSNQPQH	TRBD1	TRBJ1-5	TRBV15
ATSKSTGTNTGELF	-	TRBJ2-2	TRBV15
ASSPPDRLGYT	-	TRBJ1-2	TRBV18
ASSPPGTYLTDTQY	-	TRBJ2-3	TRBV18
ASGPGQGTSTDTQY	TRBD1	TRBJ2-3	TRBV12-5
ASTRGNTGELF	-	TRBJ2-2	TRBV6-5
ASSTSGTYNEQF	TRBD2	TRBJ2-1	TRBV5-8
AWRPGTGGYEQY	TRBD1	TRBJ2-7	TRBV30
ATSRRGKQETQY	-	TRBJ2-5	TRBV15
ASSLQVNTGELF	-	TRBJ2-2	TRBV7-2
SVERDRGGGYT	TRBD1	TRBJ1-2	TRBV29-1
ASSISQGTGELF	TRBD1	TRBJ2-2	TRBV7-3
AWGLYNEKLF	-	TRBJ1-4	TRBV30
ASSLVVSGAGELF	TRBD2	TRBJ2-2	TRBV11-1
ASSLVRDNQPQH	-	TRBJ1-5	TRBV7-8
ASSPTSLLSTDTQY	TRBD2	TRBJ2-3	TRBV7-3
ASSHRKSNEKLF	-	TRBJ1-4	TRBV18
ATSRSWGESYEQY	-	TRBJ2-7	TRBV15
ASSQAGRNTGELF	-	TRBJ2-2	TRBV4-1
ASSIGHRGPPNYGYT	TRBD1	TRBJ1-2	TRBV19